This T cell receptor (beta chain) was identified in a study of T cell responses to AZD1222 COVID-19 vaccine. Whole-study findings and limits: White British donors predominated, females outnumbered males, and clonal diversity was possibly underestimated. Spike-specific TCR breadth and depth went up after people got two AZD1222 doses.

Clones were sequenced by immunoSEQ multiplex PCR, and TCRdb holds only the in-frame ones, with some missing. Of about 94,000 clones listed, around nine tenths are singletons. The CDR3 is 13 residues long. V lost 3 bases and J 3 bases, leaving 8 bases between the germline ends. Germline-derived CDR1 and CDR2 are SGHTA and FQGNSA. This clone was picked up one time. The antigen is unknown. The TCR sequence derives from an adult who received the AZD1222 COVID-19 vaccine. Sample: peripheral blood, taken 28 days after the second AZD1222 dose. The chain links TRBV7-2 to TRBJ1-1; D perhaps matches TRBD1 (5 bases). The CDR3 region has the DNA TGTGCCAGCAGCTTCTTGACAGACACTGAAGCTTTCTTT. Encoded protein: CASSFLTDTEAFF.